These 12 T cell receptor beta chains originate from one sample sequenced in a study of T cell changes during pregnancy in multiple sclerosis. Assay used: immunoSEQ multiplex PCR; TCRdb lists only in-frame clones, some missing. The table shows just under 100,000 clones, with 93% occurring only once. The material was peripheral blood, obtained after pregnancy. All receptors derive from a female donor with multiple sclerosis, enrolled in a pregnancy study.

CDR3 in DNA: TGTGCCAGCAGTGAATACAGGGCCCCTCAGCCCCAGCATTTT. Amino acid sequence: CASSEYRAPQPQHF. The rearrangement links TRBV2 to TRBJ1-5, with D maybe TRBD1 (6 bases). Germline V CDR1 and CDR2: SNHLY, FYNNEI. The length of the CDR3 is 14 residues. Trimming took 2 bases from V and 6 from J, leaving 11 bases between them. The entire variable domain, with the rest obtained from reference TRBV2 and TRBJ1-5, is as follows: EPEVTQTPSHQVTQMGQEVILRCVPISNHLYFYWYRQILGQKVEFLVSFYNNEISEKSEIFDDQFSVERPDGSNFTLKIRSTKLEDSAMYFCASSEYRAPQPQHFGDGTRLSIL.

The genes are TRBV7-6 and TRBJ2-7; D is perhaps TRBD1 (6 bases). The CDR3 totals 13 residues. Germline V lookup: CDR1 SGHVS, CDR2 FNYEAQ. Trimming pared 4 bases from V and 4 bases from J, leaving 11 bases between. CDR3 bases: TGTGCCAGCAGCTACAGGGAGATATACGAGCAGTACTTC. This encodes CASSYREIYEQYF.

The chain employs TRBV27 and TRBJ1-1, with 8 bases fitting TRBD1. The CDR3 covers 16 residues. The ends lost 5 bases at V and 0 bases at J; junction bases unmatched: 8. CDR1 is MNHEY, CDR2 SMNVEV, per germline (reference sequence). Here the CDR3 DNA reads TGTGCCAGCAGTCACCGGGACAGGACTTTGAACACTGAAGCTTTCTTT. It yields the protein CASSHRDRTLNTEAFF.

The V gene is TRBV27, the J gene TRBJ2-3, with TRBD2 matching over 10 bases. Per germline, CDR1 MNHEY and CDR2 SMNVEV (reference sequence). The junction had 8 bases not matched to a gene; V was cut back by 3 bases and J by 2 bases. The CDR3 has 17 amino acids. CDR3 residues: CASSFFGLAGATDTQYF. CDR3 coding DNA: TGTGCCAGCAGTTTTTTTGGGCTAGCGGGAGCCACAGATACGCAGTATTTT.

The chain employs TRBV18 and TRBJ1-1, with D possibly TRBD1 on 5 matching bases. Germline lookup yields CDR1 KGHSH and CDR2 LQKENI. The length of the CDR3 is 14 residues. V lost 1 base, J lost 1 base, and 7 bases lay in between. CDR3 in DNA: TGTGCCAGCTCACCACAGCAGGGGAACACTGAAGCTTTCTTT. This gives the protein CASSPQQGNTEAFF.

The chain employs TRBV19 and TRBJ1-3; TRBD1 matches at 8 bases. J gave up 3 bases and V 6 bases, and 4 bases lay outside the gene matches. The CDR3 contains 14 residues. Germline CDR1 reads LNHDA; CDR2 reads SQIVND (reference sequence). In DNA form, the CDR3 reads TGTGCCAGTAGCGTCGACAGGGGTGGAAACACCATATATTTT. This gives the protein CASSVDRGGNTIYF.

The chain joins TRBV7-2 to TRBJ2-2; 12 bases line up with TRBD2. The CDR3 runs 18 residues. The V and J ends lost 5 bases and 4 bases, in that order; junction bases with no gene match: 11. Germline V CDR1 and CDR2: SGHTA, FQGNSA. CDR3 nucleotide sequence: TGTGCCAGCAGCAAAAATCTAGCGGGAGGGCTGACCACCGGGGAGCTGTTTTTT. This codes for CASSKNLAGGLTTGELFF.

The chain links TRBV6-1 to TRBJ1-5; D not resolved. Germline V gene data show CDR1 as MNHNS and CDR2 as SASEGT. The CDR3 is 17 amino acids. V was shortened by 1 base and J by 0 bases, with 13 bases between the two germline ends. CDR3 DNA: TGTGCCAGCAGTGAAGGCCCACCCCAGAATAGCAATCAGCCCCAGCATTTT. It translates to CASSEGPPQNSNQPQHF.

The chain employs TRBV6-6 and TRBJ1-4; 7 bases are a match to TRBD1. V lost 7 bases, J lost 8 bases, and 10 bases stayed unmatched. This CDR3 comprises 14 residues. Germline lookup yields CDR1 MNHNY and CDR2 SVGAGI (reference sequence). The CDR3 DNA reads TGTGCCAGCAATAACAGGGGAGCGGAAGAAAAACTGTTTTTT. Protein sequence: CASNNRGAEEKLFF.

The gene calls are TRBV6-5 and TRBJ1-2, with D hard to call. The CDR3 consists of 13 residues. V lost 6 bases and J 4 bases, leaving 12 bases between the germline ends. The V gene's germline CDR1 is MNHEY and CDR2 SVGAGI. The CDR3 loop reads CASSPGSVYGYTF. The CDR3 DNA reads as TGTGCCAGCAGCCCCGGGTCGGTCTATGGCTACACCTTC.

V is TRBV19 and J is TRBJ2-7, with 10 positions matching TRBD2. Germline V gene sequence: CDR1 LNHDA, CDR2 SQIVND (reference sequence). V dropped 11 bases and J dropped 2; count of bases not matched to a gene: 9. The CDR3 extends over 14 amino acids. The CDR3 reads CAGGGSGRAYEQYF. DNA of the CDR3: TGTGCCGGGGGGGGGAGCGGGAGGGCCTACGAGCAGTACTTC.

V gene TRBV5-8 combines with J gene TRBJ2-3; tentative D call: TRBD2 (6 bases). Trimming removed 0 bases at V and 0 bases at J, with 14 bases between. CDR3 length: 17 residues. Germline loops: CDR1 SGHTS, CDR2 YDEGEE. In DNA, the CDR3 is TGTGCCAGCAGCTTGGGACCCTCGGGAGCTAGCACAGATACGCAGTATTTT. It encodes CASSLGPSGASTDTQYF.